The 25 T cell receptor beta chains presented below share a single source sample, sequenced in a study of blood T cell repertoires in COVID-19. The table came from immunoSEQ multiplex PCR; TCRdb's copy has only in-frame clones and leaves some out. The data hold a few hundred thousand clones, with roughly 90% observed a single time. Sequenced input: peripheral blood. These receptors originate from a woman aged 40 to 50 who had recovered from COVID-19.

The genes are TRBV29-1 and TRBJ2-7; 10 nucleotides line up with TRBD1. Germline CDR1 SQVTM, CDR2 ANQGSEA. This CDR3 contains 13 residues. V was pared by 6 bases and J by 6 bases, with 8 bases of the junction left unmatched. CDR3 nucleotide sequence: TGCAGCGTCCTGGGACAGGGGAATGGCGAGCAGTACTTC. Its protein product is CSVLGQGNGEQYF.

The V gene is TRBV6-5, the J gene TRBJ2-3; the D gene is possibly TRBD2 (6 bases). The V end was cut by 8 bases, the J end by 0 bases, with 6 bases between. Germline assignment: CDR1 MNHEY and CDR2 SVGAGI. This CDR3 has 12 amino acids. CDR3 sequence reads: CASGGSTDTQYF. In DNA form, the CDR3 reads TGTGCCAGCGGGGGGAGCACAGATACGCAGTATTTT.

This sequence joins TRBV10-3 and TRBJ2-1; D is perhaps TRBD2 (7 bases). CDR1 is ENHRY and CDR2 is SYGVKD in the germline V gene. Deletions cut 11 bases from V and 5 bases from J, with 22 bases between. The CDR3 contains 15 residues. This chain's CDR3 is CAAKQGSSGNNEQFF. CDR3 nucleotide sequence: TGTGCCGCGAAACAGGGTTCTAGCGGCAACAATGAGCAGTTCTTC.

As concerns this clone: Other DNA sequences in the sample encode the same CDR3. The chain has TRBV7-2 and TRBJ2-3; 13 bases line up with TRBD2. The trim removed 3 bases at V and 0 bases at J, leaving 0 bases unmatched. This CDR3 has 16 residues. The germline CDR1 and CDR2 sequences are SGHTA and FQGNSA. The CDR3 DNA follows: TGTGCCAGCAGCTTGGGACTAGCGGGAAGCACAGATACGCAGTATTTT. Protein sequence: CASSLGLAGSTDTQYF.

The CDR3 bases are TGTGCCAGCAGCTTAGCGGGACAGGGAACCTACAATGAGCAGTTCTTC. Protein product: CASSLAGQGTYNEQFF. The chain recombines TRBV7-2 with TRBJ2-1; 9 nucleotides line up with TRBD1. Germline V gene sequence: CDR1 SGHTA, CDR2 FQGNSA. Trimming at V came to 0 bases and at J to 2 bases, leaving 2 bases not matched to a gene. The CDR3 is made up of 16 amino acids.

The chain carries TRBV4-1 and TRBJ2-7, with TRBD2 matching over 10 bases. Germline V lookup: CDR1 MGHRA, CDR2 YSYEKL. Trimming removed 4 bases from V and 3 bases from J; junction bases left unmatched: 21. The CDR3 contains 20 residues. This CDR3 reads CASSPPSPLAGHPTYYEQYF. CDR3 DNA: TGCGCCAGCAGCCCGCCATCCCCACTAGCGGGGCACCCAACCTACTACGAGCAGTACTTC.

The chain carries TRBV5-8 and TRBJ2-1; 8 positions match TRBD1. V dropped 3 bases and J dropped 3; count of bases not matched to a gene: 8. Germline V lookup: CDR1 SGHTS, CDR2 YDEGEE. There are 16 residues in the CDR3. CDR3 in DNA: TGTGCCAGCAGCTACGACAGGGGTATTTTCTACAATGAGCAGTTCTTC. It is translated as CASSYDRGIFYNEQFF.

Notes on this clone: Without the conserved terminal phenylalanine or tryptophan, this CDR3 likely stems from a read error. Because the CDR3's place on the DNA is in doubt, the DNA is left out and the CDR3 is given as listed by TCRdb. The chain employs TRBV5-6 and TRBJ2-7; the tabulated D call, TRBD1, remains unverified against the DNA. The CDR3 region is 13 residues in length, termini included. Germline CDR1 and CDR2: SGHDT and YYEEEE. This chain's CDR3 is CASSPSTGGSTGG.

This rearrangement joins TRBV2 to TRBJ1-1, with 8 bases identical to TRBD1. In germline, CDR1 is SNHLY, CDR2 FYNNEI. With 7 bases clipped from V and 3 bases from J, the junction kept 10 bases outside the gene matches. The CDR3 contains 15 residues. Here the CDR3 reads CASMGGDRGYTEAFF. For the CDR3, the DNA is TGTGCCAGCATGGGGGGAGACAGGGGTTACACTGAAGCTTTCTTT.

The gene calls are TRBV3-1 (or the pseudogene TRBV3-2) and TRBJ2-1; the match to TRBD2 covers 8 bases. The CDR3 is 14 residues long. The junction had 9 bases not matched to a gene; V was cut back by 5 bases and J by 9 bases. Germline loops: CDR1 LGHDT, CDR2 YNNKEL (reference sequence). The CDR3 DNA is TGTGCCAGCAGCAGCTTAGCGGGATATGGTGAGCAGTTCTTC. Translation gives CASSSLAGYGEQFF.

This rearrangement joins TRBV27 to TRBJ1-1; no clear D gene. The germline V gene has CDR1 MNHEY and CDR2 SMNVEV (reference sequence). Trimming shortened V by 7 bases and J by 4 bases, and 13 bases separated the two germline ends. The CDR3 runs 13 residues. CDR3 bases: TGTGCCAGCACCGCCCCGGAGGGCACTGAAGCTTTCTTT. Amino acids: CASTAPEGTEAFF.

The chain recombines TRBV7-2 with TRBJ2-5; no firm D call. Germline lookup yields CDR1 SGHTA and CDR2 FQGNSA. CDR3 length: 14 amino acids. The V end was cut by 3 bases, the J end by 1 base, with 9 bases between. The CDR3: CASSFGARQETQYF. For the CDR3, the DNA is TGTGCCAGCAGCTTCGGAGCTCGCCAAGAGACCCAGTACTTC.

This clone appeared once. V and J are TRBV4-1 and TRBJ2-6, with a tentative D call TRBD2 (6 bases). The CDR3 spans 19 residues. Looked up from germline, CDR1 is MGHRA and CDR2 is YSYEKL. V was pared by 1 base and J by 0 bases, with 16 bases between. The CDR3, as DNA: TGCGCCAGCAGCCAAGGGGCGGCTAGCGTGAACTCTGGGGCCAACGTCCTGACTTTC. Its translation: CASSQGAASVNSGANVLTF.

The gene calls are TRBV19 and TRBJ2-1, with TRBD2 matching 11 bases. In germline, CDR1 is LNHDA, CDR2 SQIVND (reference sequence). V trimming: 0 bases; J trimming: 6 bases; junction bases outside the gene matches: 10. The CDR3 loop spans 18 amino acids. The CDR3 region is CASSIDGNSGRGGNEQFF. In DNA form, the CDR3 reads TGTGCCAGTAGTATAGATGGGAATAGCGGGAGGGGGGGCAATGAGCAGTTCTTC.

In DNA, the CDR3 is TGTGCCAGCAGTGATCAACGGGGACTAGCGGGGATCAATGAGCAGTTCTTC. Protein sequence: CASSDQRGLAGINEQFF. The chain is built from TRBV25-1 and TRBJ2-1; 13 bases agree with TRBD2. The CDR3 sequence is 17 residues long. The ends lost 3 bases at V and 6 bases at J; junction bases unmatched: 8. The germline V gene encodes CDR1 MGHDK and CDR2 SYGVNS. Full variable domain (missing parts from reference TRBV25-1 and TRBJ2-1): EADIYQTPRYLVIGTGKKITLECSQTMGHDKMYWYQQDPGMELHLIHYSYGVNSTEKGDLSSESTVSRIRTEHFPLTLESARPSHTSQYLCASSDQRGLAGINEQFFGPGTRLTVL.

To note about this clone: The same CDR3 is also encoded by other DNA sequences in this sample. The chain has TRBV5-5 and TRBJ2-7; D perhaps matches TRBD2 (6 bases). Trimming took 4 bases from V and 0 from J, leaving 14 bases between them. Germline V gene sequence: CDR1 SGHKS, CDR2 YYEKEE (reference sequence). This CDR3 comprises 15 residues. CDR3 region: CASSLAPGPSYEQYF. In DNA form, the CDR3 reads TGTGCCAGCAGCCTAGCGCCAGGGCCCTCCTACGAGCAGTACTTC. The full variable domain, completed using reference TRBV5-5 and TRBJ2-7, is DAGVTQSPTHLIKTRGQQVTLRCSPISGHKSVSWYQQVLGQGPQFIFQYYEKEERGRGNFPDRFSARQFPNYSSELNVNALLLGDSALYLCASSLAPGPSYEQYFGPGTRLTVT.

The chain couples TRBV7-2 to TRBJ2-7; TRBD2 might be the D (6 bases). Deletions cut 4 bases from V and 0 bases from J, with 10 bases between. CDR3 length: 14 residues. Germline-derived CDR1 and CDR2 are SGHTA and FQGNSA. The CDR3 loop is CASSSPGASYEQYF. For the CDR3, the DNA is TGTGCCAGCAGCTCGCCGGGAGCCTCCTACGAGCAGTACTTC. Full variable domain (rest looked up from reference TRBV7-2 and TRBJ2-7): GAGVSQSPSNKVTEKGKDVELRCDPISGHTALYWYRQSLGQGLEFLIYFQGNSAPDKSGLPSDRFSAERTGGSVSTLTIQRTQQEDSAVYLCASSSPGASYEQYFGPGTRLTVT.

This clone has a single count. V gene TRBV28 combines with J gene TRBJ2-5, with 7 bases identical to TRBD2. The germline CDR1 and CDR2 sequences are MDHEN and SYDVKM. The CDR3 contains 15 residues. Unmatched junction bases numbered 7, after V lost 5 bases and J lost 1 base. The CDR3 sequence is CASSPDSGIQETQYF. The CDR3 nucleotides are TGTGCCAGCAGTCCCGACAGCGGGATCCAAGAGACCCAGTACTTC.

The J gene is TRBJ2-7, the V gene TRBV5-1, with 9 positions matching TRBD2. The V gene's germline CDR1 is SGHRS and CDR2 YFSETQ. Unmatched junction bases numbered 7, after V lost 0 bases and J lost 6 bases. CDR3 length: 15 amino acids. CDR3 residues: CASSLGTSAFGEQYF. In DNA form, the CDR3 reads TGCGCCAGCAGCTTGGGGACTAGCGCCTTTGGCGAGCAGTACTTC.

The rearrangement joins TRBV3-1 (or the pseudogene TRBV3-2) to TRBJ2-3; D remains unclear. Trimming left V 1 base short and J 8 bases short, with 7 bases between. Germline loops: CDR1 LGHDT, CDR2 YNNKEL (reference sequence). CDR3 length: 12 amino acids. The CDR3 reads CASSQGPSTQYF. The CDR3 DNA follows: TGTGCCAGCAGCCAAGGGCCCTCTACGCAGTATTTT.

V usage is TRBV5-1 and J usage is TRBJ1-6, with 7 bases identical to TRBD1. V shed 1 base, J shed 7 bases, and the junction held 5 bases outside the gene matches. CDR3 size: 15 residues. The germline V gene encodes CDR1 SGHRS and CDR2 YFSETQ. The CDR3 DNA sequence: TGCGCCAGCAGCTTGAAGGGGGCGGGGAATTCACCCCTCCACTTT. Protein product: CASSLKGAGNSPLHF.

This clone was picked up one time. V gene TRBV28 combines with J gene TRBJ1-2, with 8 positions matching TRBD1. The CDR3 covers 14 residues. V lost 4 bases and J lost 7; bases outside the gene matches: 8. Germline V gives CDR1 MDHEN, CDR2 SYDVKM. This CDR3 is CASSSQQGVGGYTF. The CDR3 DNA sequence: TGTGCCAGCAGTTCGCAACAGGGGGTCGGTGGCTACACCTTC.

The chain couples TRBV24-1 to TRBJ1-4, with 7 bases lining up with TRBD1. V was clipped by 11 bases and J by 8 bases; unmatched bases: 10. This CDR3 is 13 amino acids long. CDR1 is KGHDR, CDR2 SFDVKD, per germline. This chain's CDR3 is CAIRGRGTEKLFF. CDR3 bases: TGTGCCATCAGGGGCAGGGGGACAGAAAAACTGTTTTTT.

The chain links TRBV2 to TRBJ2-3, with D possibly TRBD2 on 5 matching bases. Trimming stripped 4 bases from V and 0 bases from J, with 14 bases between. The germline V gene encodes CDR1 SNHLY and CDR2 FYNNEI. The CDR3 length is 16 residues. The CDR3 region is CASSADGGFSTDTQYF. In nucleotides, the CDR3 is TGTGCCAGCAGTGCAGACGGAGGCTTCAGCACAGATACGCAGTATTTT.

This rearrangement joins TRBV18 to TRBJ2-7, with D possibly TRBD1 on 6 matching bases. The ends were cut back, 6 bases at V and 3 bases at J, with 12 bases in the middle. Germline assignment: CDR1 KGHSH and CDR2 LQKENI. This CDR3 has 13 residues. In nucleotides, the CDR3 is TGTGCCAGCTCGCAGGGGTCTAGCTACGAGCAGTACTTC. Its protein product is CASSQGSSYEQYF.